This T cell receptor (beta chain) was obtained from a study of blood T cell repertoires in COVID-19. Study background: The United States, Italy and Spain supplied acute and convalescent COVID-19 samples.

V was clipped by 4 bases and J by 3 bases; unmatched bases: 8. Germline CDR1 and CDR2: SGHDN and FVKESK. The CDR3 has 17 amino acids. Using immunoSEQ multiplex PCR, the repertoire was profiled, and TCRdb retains in-frame clones only, with some absent. The table includes 250,000 to 400,000 clones, about nine tenths detected once. This study enrolled people aged roughly 18 to 89 from approximately 24 US geographic areas. Either two negative PCRs, clearance, or symptom resolution qualified Cohort 3 donors as recovered. The specimen was PBMCs or T cells enriched from blood (not recorded which). The receptor comes from a man aged 55 to 70 who had recovered from COVID-19. The V gene is TRBV14, the J gene TRBJ2-7, with 14 nucleotides matching TRBD2. The CDR3 reads CASSPGLAGVWDYEQYF. The CDR3 DNA reads as TGTGCCAGCAGCCCGGGACTAGCGGGAGTTTGGGACTACGAGCAGTACTTC.